The 26 T cell receptor beta chains below were found in one sample sequenced in a study of blood T cells in healthy people across ages. A second PCR of about 7 to 11 cycles used a sample-barcoded 5' primer and a J-beta primer mix. TCRdb fed the 5' RACE reads into MiXCR, producing one record per CDR3 protein. The data contain approximately 690,000 distinct CDR3 sequences, under 70% of them seen just once; the ten biggest clones take up around 37%. The specimen was blood. The origin of the receptors is a man in his 60s in good health.

There are a few counts of this clonotype. V gene TRBV19 combines with J gene TRBJ2-5; D possibly corresponds to TRBD2 (7 bases). V lost 7 bases and J 3 bases, leaving 18 bases between the germline ends. The CDR3 spans 15 residues. CDR1 is LNHDA, CDR2 SQIVND, per germline (reference sequence). The CDR3 sequence is CASMNRGRGEETQYF. As DNA, the CDR3 is TGTGCCAGTATGAATAGGGGGAGGGGGGAAGAGACCCAGTACTTC.

The chain recombines TRBV3-1 with TRBJ2-1, with 7 nucleotides matching TRBD1. V shed 3 bases and J 9 bases; nucleotides not matched to a gene: 11. Per the germline V gene, CDR1 is LGHDT and CDR2 is YNNKEL (reference sequence). The length of the CDR3 is 15 residues. The DNA for the CDR3 is TGTGCCAGCAGCCACCCCCGACAGGGTCGGGCTGAGCAGTTCTTC. Amino acid sequence: CASSHPRQGRAEQFF.

The rearrangement uses TRBV18 and TRBJ2-6, with no clear D. The CDR3 runs to 14 residues. V shed 8 bases and J shed 0 bases, with 8 bases lying between them. Germline V gene data show CDR1 as KGHSH and CDR2 as LQKENI. The CDR3 is CASDDPSGANVLTF. Here the CDR3 DNA reads TGTGCCAGCGATGACCCCTCTGGGGCCAACGTCCTGACTTTC.

V usage is TRBV4-2 and J usage is TRBJ2-1; 12 nucleotides line up with TRBD2. This CDR3 has 15 residues. V trimming: 3 bases; J trimming: 9 bases; junction bases outside the gene matches: 6. Germline V gene data show CDR1 as LGHNA and CDR2 as YNFKEQ. The CDR3, as DNA: TGTGCCAGCAGCCACTCTAGCGGGGGGGCCGGTGAGCAGTTCTTC. It yields the protein CASSHSSGGAGEQFF.

The genes are TRBV29-1 and TRBJ2-7; possibly TRBD1 for D (6 bases). CDR1 and CDR2 (germline): SQVTM, ANQGSEA. With 6 bases removed from V and 4 bases from J, the gap between germline ends came to 10 bases. The CDR3 sequence is 11 residues long. The CDR3 protein is CSVETGYEQYF. Here the CDR3 DNA reads TGCAGCGTCGAGACAGGTTACGAGCAGTACTTC.

This clonotype was detected ten times or more. The V and J genes are TRBV5-1 and TRBJ2-5; the match to TRBD2 covers 12 bases. CDR1 SGHRS and CDR2 YFSETQ come from the germline V gene. Losses at the gene ends were 5 bases for V and 4 bases for J; bases not matched to a gene: 6. This CDR3 is 15 amino acids long. The CDR3 sequence is CASSPQGLAGETQYF. DNA for the CDR3: TGCGCCAGCAGTCCACAGGGACTAGCGGGAGAGACCCAGTACTTC.

This chain joins TRBV11-1 and TRBJ2-3; D gene uncertain. CDR1 and CDR2 from the germline V gene are SGHAT and FQDESV (reference sequence). The CDR3 is 15 amino acids. The ends were cut back, 3 bases at V and 0 bases at J, with 10 bases in the middle. This CDR3 is CASSFASQSTDTQYF. In nucleotides, the CDR3 is TGTGCCAGCAGCTTCGCGAGTCAAAGCACAGATACGCAGTATTTT.

CDR3 DNA: TGTGCCAGCAGTGGGCGTACGGACAGCCAGGGGAACACTGAAGCTTTCTTT. Residues: CASSGRTDSQGNTEAFF. The chain links TRBV25-1 to TRBJ1-1; possible D gene TRBD1, 6 bases. There are 17 residues in the CDR3. The V end lost 4 bases, the J end lost 1 base, and 19 bases lay between the germline ends. Germline CDR1 reads MGHDK; CDR2 reads SYGVNS. Full variable domain (remainder filled in from reference TRBV25-1 and TRBJ1-1): EADIYQTPRYLVIGTGKKITLECSQTMGHDKMYWYQQDPGMELHLIHYSYGVNSTEKGDLSSESTVSRIRTEHFPLTLESARPSHTSQYLCASSGRTDSQGNTEAFFGQGTRLTVV.

The table lists this clonotype with a count of one. The chain links TRBV7-2 to TRBJ2-3; 10 bases are a match to TRBD2. Unmatched junction bases numbered 5, after V lost 1 base and J lost 4 bases. Germline values: CDR1 SGHTA, CDR2 FQGNSA. The CDR3 length is 16 residues. CDR3 nucleotide sequence: TGTGCCAGCAGCTTAGGGGAGCGGGGGGGCCCAGATACGCAGTATTTT. Translating gives CASSLGERGGPDTQYF.

This clonotype was counted ten times or more. The chain is built from TRBV5-1 and TRBJ2-7; D might be TRBD1 (5 bases). The germline gives CDR1 SGHRS, CDR2 YFSETQ. Trimming took 4 bases from V and 2 from J, leaving 13 bases between them. This CDR3 region has 14 residues. The CDR3, as DNA: TGCGCCAGCAGCCCCAGAGACAGTACCTACGAGCAGTACTTC. Protein: CASSPRDSTYEQYF.

The chain uses TRBV12-3 or TRBV12-4 and TRBJ2-4, with 8 bases fitting TRBD1. Near its end, the DNA agrees better with TRBJ2-7, so the J call may be wrong. The CDR3 has 15 residues. The CDR3, as DNA: TGTGCCAGCAGCTCGAAGGGACAGGCCGGCTACGAGCAGTACTTC. Translation gives CASSSKGQAGYEQYF.

The chain uses TRBV5-1 and TRBJ1-5; D is perhaps TRBD1 (5 bases). The CDR3 is 14 amino acids. The germline gives CDR1 SGHRS, CDR2 YFSETQ. Trimming removed 4 bases from V and 6 bases from J, with 14 bases in between. In nucleotides, the CDR3 is TGCGCCAGCAGCCCGGGGACCCCGTCTCAGCCCCAGCATTTT. This codes for CASSPGTPSQPQHF.

Points on this clonotype: One junction end does not reproduce the germline sequence, and a read error may be involved. The chain joins TRBV9 to TRBJ2-3; tentative D call: TRBD2 (5 bases). The CDR3 covers 14 residues. Germline V gene sequence: CDR1 SGDLS, CDR2 YYNGEE. CDR3 residues: CASSAPGMQDTRYF. As DNA, the CDR3 is TGTGCCAGCAGCGCTCCCGGGATGCAGGATACGCGGTATTTT.

This clonotype turned up a few times. V and J are TRBV5-1 and TRBJ1-2; the D is unclear. The germline V gene encodes CDR1 SGHRS and CDR2 YFSETQ. V lost 7 bases, J lost 1 base, and 14 bases lay in between. The CDR3 runs to 14 residues. CDR3 amino acids: CASGGLGNNYGYTF. CDR3 nucleotide sequence: TGCGCCAGCGGTGGTCTTGGCAATAACTATGGCTACACCTTC.

The V gene is TRBV7-2, the J gene TRBJ2-1; D might be TRBD1 or TRBD2, each matching 5 bases. The germline V and J ends were trimmed by 2 bases and 14 bases, with 13 bases remaining between them. This CDR3 comprises 12 residues. Germline V CDR1 and CDR2: SGHTA, FQGNSA. The CDR3 coding sequence is TGTGCCAGCAGCTTATTGGGACGGAAGGAGTTCTTC. As protein: CASSLLGRKEFF.

The rearrangement joins TRBV10-3 to TRBJ2-3; 7 positions match TRBD1. CDR3 size: 16 residues. V trimming: 3 bases; J trimming: 1 base; junction bases outside the gene matches: 7. Germline-derived CDR1 and CDR2 are ENHRY and SYGVKD. The CDR3 nucleotides read TGTGCCATCAGTGACTTACAGGGGAAGCGCACAGATACGCAGTATTTT. Protein product: CAISDLQGKRTDTQYF.

The rearrangement joins TRBV24-1 to TRBJ2-3; D unresolved. From germline, CDR1 is KGHDR and CDR2 SFDVKD. V lost 3 bases and J 6 bases, leaving 9 bases between the germline ends. The CDR3 length is 13 residues. The CDR3 here is CATSDPTSDTQYF. CDR3 DNA sequence: TGTGCCACCAGTGATCCAACTTCCGATACGCAGTATTTT.

This chain joins TRBV4-2 and TRBJ2-2, with 16 positions matching TRBD2. CDR1 and CDR2 from the germline V gene are LGHNA and YNFKEQ. The CDR3 runs to 18 residues. With V trimmed by 4 bases and J by 3 bases, 5 bases remained unmatched. CDR3 in amino acids: CASSPGLAGGPDTGELFF. CDR3 DNA: TGTGCCAGCAGCCCGGGACTAGCGGGGGGGCCGGACACCGGGGAGCTGTTTTTT.

The genes are TRBV12-3 or TRBV12-4 and TRBJ2-5; possible D gene TRBD2, 6 bases. V was cut by 6 bases and J by 0 bases, with 14 bases left in between. The CDR3 has 15 amino acids. The CDR3 DNA sequence: TGTGCCAGCAGCCCTCGTACTAGCCACCAAGAGACCCAGTACTTC. Residues: CASSPRTSHQETQYF.

This clonotype has more than one count but fewer than ten. The CDR3 loop reads CASSQVPGYSYEQYF. CDR3 nucleotide sequence: TGCGCCAGCAGCCAAGTCCCAGGGTACTCCTACGAGCAGTACTTC. This rearrangement joins TRBV4-1 to TRBJ2-7; weak D call: TRBD1 (5 bases). Between the trimmed V and J ends, which lost 1 base and 0 bases, there was a span of 10 bases. Germline-derived CDR1 and CDR2 are MGHRA and YSYEKL. This CDR3 spans 15 amino acids.

This sequence joins TRBV29-1 and TRBJ2-1, with TRBD2 identical over 8 bases. The CDR3 is 12 amino acids. Germline CDR1 SQVTM, CDR2 ANQGSEA. J was trimmed by 6 bases and V by 3 bases; bases with no gene match: 1. The CDR3 is CSVDRGGNEQFF. In DNA form, the CDR3 reads TGCAGCGTTGATCGGGGGGGCAATGAGCAGTTCTTC.

This clonotype was seen only once. V usage is TRBV24-1 and J usage is TRBJ2-5, with D possibly TRBD2 on 7 matching bases. The CDR3 is 17 residues long. Trimming left V 4 bases short and J 4 bases short, with 21 bases between. CDR1 is KGHDR, CDR2 SFDVKD, per germline. CDR3 in DNA: TGTGCCACCAGTGAAGTTACAGAGGGGGGGGCAGGAGAGACCCAGTACTTC. This codes for CATSEVTEGGAGETQYF.

Only a few counts were recorded for this clonotype. This chain connects TRBV18 to TRBJ2-5; a possible D gene is TRBD1 (6 bases). CDR1 and CDR2 from the germline V gene are KGHSH and LQKENI. This CDR3 is built from 14 residues. Trimming took 3 bases from V and 5 from J, leaving 13 bases between them. CDR3 in DNA: TGTGCCAGCTCACCTGGATCTAGGGGGGAGACCCAGTACTTC. It codes for CASSPGSRGETQYF.

In its sample, this clonotype was seen a few times. The chain combines TRBV29-1 with TRBJ2-5, with a tentative D call TRBD2 (5 bases). The CDR3 covers 13 residues. In germline, CDR1 is SQVTM, CDR2 ANQGSEA. The V end lost 4 bases, the J end lost 5 bases, and 14 bases lay between the germline ends. The CDR3 DNA sequence: TGCAGCGTTGGGGTTGGAGGTGGGGAGACCCAGTACTTC. It is translated as CSVGVGGGETQYF. Based on the CDR3 plus reference TRBV29-1 and TRBJ2-5, the full variable domain is SAVISQKPSRDICQRGTSLTIQCQVDSQVTMMFWYRQQPGQSLTLIATANQGSEATYESGFVIDKFPISRPNLTFSTLTVSNMSPEDSSIYLCSVGVGGGETQYFGPGTRLLVL.

This clonotype was seen a single time. The rearrangement uses TRBV20-1 and TRBJ2-7, with 9 nucleotides matching TRBD2. The J call may be wrong; the DNA end is better matched by TRBJ2-5. Germline CDR1 DFQATT, CDR2 SNEGSKA (reference sequence). This CDR3 contains 15 residues. The chain's CDR3 is CSARRPGGGVETQYF. CDR3 sequence (DNA): TGCAGTGCTAGAAGACCTGGCGGGGGGGTCGAGACCCAGTACTTC.

This clonotype was detected a few times. J is TRBJ2-5 and V is TRBV9; no firm D call. Germline-derived CDR1 and CDR2 are SGDLS and YYNGEE. V was pared by 0 bases and J by 0 bases, with 6 bases between. The CDR3 totals 14 residues. The CDR3 DNA reads TGTGCCAGCAGCGTAGATGGCTACCAAGAGACCCAGTACTTC. Protein product: CASSVDGYQETQYF. The full variable domain, completed using reference TRBV9 and TRBJ2-5, is DSGVTQTPKHLITATGQRVTLRCSPRSGDLSVYWYQQSLDQGLQFLIQYYNGEERAKGNILERFSAQQFPDLHSELNLSSLELGDSALYFCASSVDGYQETQYFGPGTRLLVL.